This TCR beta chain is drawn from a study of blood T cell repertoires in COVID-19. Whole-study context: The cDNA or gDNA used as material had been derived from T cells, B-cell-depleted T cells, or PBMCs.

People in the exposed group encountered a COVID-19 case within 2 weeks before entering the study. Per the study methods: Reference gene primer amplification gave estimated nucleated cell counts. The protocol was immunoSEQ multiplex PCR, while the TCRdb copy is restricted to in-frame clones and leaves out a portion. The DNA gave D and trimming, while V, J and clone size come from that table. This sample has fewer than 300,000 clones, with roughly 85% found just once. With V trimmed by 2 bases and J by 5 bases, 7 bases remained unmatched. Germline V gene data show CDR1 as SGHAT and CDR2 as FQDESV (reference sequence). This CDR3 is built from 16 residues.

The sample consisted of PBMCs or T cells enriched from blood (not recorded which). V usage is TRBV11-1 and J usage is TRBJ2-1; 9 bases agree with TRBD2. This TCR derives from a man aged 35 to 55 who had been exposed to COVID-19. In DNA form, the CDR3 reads TGTGCCAGCAGCTTATTGGCGGGAGGGCCGAACAATGAGCAGTTCTTC. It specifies CASSLLAGGPNNEQFF.